Presented here are 16 T cell receptor beta chains from one specimen sequenced in a study of T cells after posttransplantation cyclophosphamide. TCRdb's copy holds only in-frame clones and misses some; the assay was immunoSEQ multiplex PCR. The table has more than 9,500 clones, around 80% seen once. Controls had myeloablative marrow grafts with methotrexate and calcineurin inhibitor, sampled at 1 year. The specimen was PBMCs, collected about 380 days after allogeneic stem cell transplant with calcineurin inhibitor and methotrexate. The receptor source for this set is a young adult male patient who received an allogeneic stem cell transplant from an unrelated donor, was CMV-positive, and had acute GVHD only. Some of the T cells may derive from the graft donor.

This clone was observed once. Since no conserved phenylalanine or tryptophan closes the CDR3, a read error is the likely cause. The chain employs TRBV29-1 and TRBJ2-7; TRBD1 might be the D (8 bases). Trimming took off 4 bases at V and 7 bases at J, with 20 bases between the two ends. Germline V gene sequence: CDR1 SQVTM, CDR2 ANQGSEA. This CDR3 comprises 14 residues. CDR3 protein: CSVVRGTGWIEQYL. CDR3 in DNA: TGCAGCGTTGTGCGGGGGACAGGTTGGATTGAGCAGTACCTC.

The chain links TRBV7-9 to TRBJ1-6; 9 nucleotides match TRBD1. Germline loops: CDR1 SEHNR, CDR2 FQNEAQ (reference sequence). The CDR3 covers 16 residues. V lost 5 bases, J lost 2 bases, and 4 bases stayed unmatched. For the CDR3, the DNA is TGTGCCAGCAGCGAACAGGGGGCTGCCTATAATTCACCCCTCCACTTT. It encodes CASSEQGAAYNSPLHF. The full variable domain, completed using reference TRBV7-9 and TRBJ1-6, is DTGVSQNPRHKITKRGQNVTFRCDPISEHNRLYWYRQTLGQGPEFLTYFQNEAQLEKSRLLSDRFSAERPKGSFSTLEIQRTEQGDSAMYLCASSEQGAAYNSPLHFGNGTRLTVT.

This clone was seen a single time. J is TRBJ1-3 and V is TRBV4-1; 7 bases fit TRBD1. The V segment lost 3 bases and the J segment 2 bases; nucleotides outside the gene matches: 7. The CDR3 extends over 16 amino acids. Germline CDR1 is MGHRA and CDR2 is YSYEKL. CDR3 in DNA: TGCGCCAGCAGCCACTGGGGACAGCAAGCTGGAAACACCATATATTTT. Translating it yields CASSHWGQQAGNTIYF.

The rearrangement joins TRBV4-1 to TRBJ1-1; TRBD1 aligns across 8 bases. CDR1 and CDR2 from the germline V gene are MGHRA and YSYEKL. V was pared by 2 bases and J by 4 bases, with 15 bases of the junction left unmatched. The CDR3 contains 18 residues. The CDR3 sequence is CASSQSTSGQGPPTEAFF. The CDR3 DNA reads TGCGCCAGCAGCCAATCGACTTCCGGACAGGGCCCCCCCACTGAAGCTTTCTTT.

The CDR3 spells CASLLQTGLAGVEQYF. The CDR3 DNA follows: TGTGCCAGCCTCTTACAAACGGGACTAGCGGGGGTCGAGCAGTACTTC. The V and J genes are TRBV2 and TRBJ2-5; 14 bases align to TRBD2. Judging by the DNA end, TRBJ2-7 fits better; the J call may be wrong. Germline CDR1 reads SNHLY; CDR2 reads FYNNEI. This CDR3 is 16 amino acids long.

This clone showed up just once. V gene TRBV7-9 combines with J gene TRBJ2-1; a weak D match, TRBD1 (6 bases). This CDR3 contains 15 residues. The V gene's germline CDR1 is SEHNR and CDR2 FQNEAQ (reference sequence). V lost 5 bases and J 9 bases, leaving 20 bases between the germline ends. The CDR3 nucleotides are TGTGCCAGCAGCGCTCCACAGGGCTCCCCGGGTGAGCAGTTCTTC. This sequence encodes CASSAPQGSPGEQFF.

This clone has only a few counts. The gene calls are TRBV5-1 and TRBJ1-1; 8 bases are a match to TRBD1. Germline V lookup: CDR1 SGHRS, CDR2 YFSETQ. This CDR3 spans 16 amino acids. V dropped 4 bases and J dropped 0; count of bases not matched to a gene: 8. This chain's CDR3 is CASSPAATGVNTEAFF. The CDR3 DNA reads TGCGCCAGCAGCCCAGCCGCGACAGGGGTGAACACTGAAGCTTTCTTT.

V gene TRBV4-3 combines with J gene TRBJ2-3; tentatively, D is TRBD1 (6 bases). The CDR3 length is 16 residues. Germline-derived CDR1 and CDR2 are LGHNA and YSLEER. V was cut by 1 base and J by 6 bases, with 17 bases left in between. This CDR3 reads CASSQGGRGSSDTQYF. CDR3 coding DNA: TGCGCCAGCAGCCAAGGCGGCAGGGGCTCGTCCGATACGCAGTATTTT.

This clone was seen a handful of times. The J gene is TRBJ1-2, the V gene TRBV27, with D maybe TRBD1 (6 bases). In germline, CDR1 is MNHEY, CDR2 SMNVEV (reference sequence). CDR3 size: 15 residues. V was trimmed by 6 bases and J by 5 bases, leaving 19 bases between them. CDR3 residues: CASSRGGSSGYGYTF. The DNA for the CDR3 is TGTGCCAGCAGCAGAGGGGGATCTTCCGGGTATGGCTACACCTTC.

Only one count was recorded for this clone. This chain uses TRBV5-1 with TRBJ1-1; 7 bases align to TRBD1. The CDR3 totals 15 residues. CDR1 and CDR2 from the germline V gene are SGHRS and YFSETQ. V lost 3 bases to trimming and J lost 1 base; unmatched junction nucleotides: 6. This CDR3 is CASSSSGTENTEAFF. The CDR3 region has the DNA TGCGCCAGCAGCTCCTCCGGGACAGAGAACACTGAAGCTTTCTTT.

The chain is built from TRBV4-1 and TRBJ1-5; D unresolved. CDR1 is MGHRA and CDR2 is YSYEKL in the germline V gene. V was trimmed by 0 bases and J by 0 bases, leaving 12 bases between them. The CDR3 totals 17 residues. CDR3 bases: TGCGCCAGCAGCCAAGAGCCCCCAGAAAATAGCAATCAGCCCCAGCATTTT. Protein sequence: CASSQEPPENSNQPQHF.

This chain uses TRBV2 with TRBJ1-6; the match to TRBD1 covers 12 bases. The CDR3 is 15 amino acids. Germline V lookup: CDR1 SNHLY, CDR2 FYNNEI. The V segment lost 8 bases and the J segment 2 bases; nucleotides outside the gene matches: 1. The CDR3 loop reads CASGTGGTYNSPLHF. CDR3 in DNA: TGTGCCAGCGGGACAGGGGGCACCTATAATTCACCCCTCCACTTT.

A few counts support this clone. The CDR3 loop is CASSRQDGYTF. The CDR3 nucleotides read TGTGCCAGCAGTAGACAGGATGGCTACACCTTC. The V call is TRBV25-1, the J call TRBJ1-2; tentatively, D is TRBD1 (6 bases). CDR1 and CDR2 from the germline V gene are MGHDK and SYGVNS. The CDR3 has 11 residues. Deletions cut 5 bases from V and 6 bases from J, with 7 bases between.

This clone was seen once. The J gene is TRBJ1-5, the V gene TRBV6-6, with 8 bases fitting TRBD1. The trim removed 10 bases at V and 6 bases at J, leaving 14 bases unmatched. Germline CDR1 is MNHNY and CDR2 is SVGAGI (reference sequence). CDR3 length equals 15 residues. This CDR3 reads CAIAAGTGGLQPQHF. DNA of the CDR3: TGTGCCATCGCTGCCGGGACAGGTGGTCTTCAGCCCCAGCATTTT.

The chain uses TRBV9 and TRBJ2-1, with 11 bases fitting TRBD2. This CDR3 comprises 16 residues. V lost 4 bases to trimming and J lost 3 bases; unmatched junction nucleotides: 6. Germline-derived CDR1 and CDR2 are SGDLS and YYNGEE. CDR3 nucleotides: TGTGCCAGCAGCCTCCCCGGGACTAGCGGCTACAATGAGCAGTTCTTC. This gives the protein CASSLPGTSGYNEQFF.

This rearrangement joins TRBV4-3 to TRBJ1-5; no reliable D call. The germline gives CDR1 LGHNA, CDR2 YSLEER. Trimming stripped 0 bases from V and 4 bases from J, with 7 bases between. The CDR3 contains 14 residues. CDR3 nucleotide sequence: TGCGCCAGCAGCCAAGACCCCGGGAATCAGCCCCAGCATTTT. Protein sequence: CASSQDPGNQPQHF.